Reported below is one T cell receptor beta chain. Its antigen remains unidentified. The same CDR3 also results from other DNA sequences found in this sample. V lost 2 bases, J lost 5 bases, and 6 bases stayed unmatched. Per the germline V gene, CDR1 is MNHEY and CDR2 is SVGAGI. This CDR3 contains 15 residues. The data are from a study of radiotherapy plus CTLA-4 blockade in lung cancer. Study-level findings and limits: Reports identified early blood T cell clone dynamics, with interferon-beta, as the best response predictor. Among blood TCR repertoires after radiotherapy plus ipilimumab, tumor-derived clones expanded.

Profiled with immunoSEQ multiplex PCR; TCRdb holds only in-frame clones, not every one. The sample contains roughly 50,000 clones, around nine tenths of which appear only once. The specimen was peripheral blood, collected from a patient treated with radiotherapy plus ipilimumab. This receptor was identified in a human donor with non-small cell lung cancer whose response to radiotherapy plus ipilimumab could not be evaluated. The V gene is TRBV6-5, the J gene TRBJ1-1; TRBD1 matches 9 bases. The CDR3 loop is CASSYPGTGRTEAFF. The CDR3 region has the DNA TGTGCCAGCAGTTACCCCGGGACAGGGAGGACTGAAGCTTTCTTT.